This T cell receptor (beta chain) comes out of a study of blood T cell repertoires in COVID-19. This CDR3 has 14 residues. J gave up 7 bases and V 4 bases, and 5 bases lay outside the gene matches. The V gene's germline CDR1 is SEHNR and CDR2 FQNEAQ (reference sequence). Only in-frame clones appear in the TCRdb table, and some are missing; sequencing was by immunoSEQ multiplex PCR. Of more than 250,000 clones in the sample, approximately 88% were seen once. This TCR was recovered from a woman aged 40 to 49 with acute COVID-19. This chain links TRBV7-9 with TRBJ1-4, with 8 bases fitting TRBD1. The sequenced sample consisted of PBMCs or T cells enriched from blood (not recorded which). This CDR3 is CASSSGQGSEKLFF. The CDR3 DNA reads TGTGCCAGCAGCTCAGGACAGGGTAGTGAAAAACTGTTTTTT.